Sequencing of this TCR beta chain was carried out in a study of cytomegalovirus exposure and HLA in healthy donors. General observations from the study: From TCR beta sequences, most subjects' HLA-A and HLA-B alleles were reportedly predicted accurately.

The PCR ran on 60 Vbeta and 13 Jbeta primers. This table comes from immunoSEQ multiplex PCR, and its TCRdb copy is limited to in-frame clones, with some not included. The sample has 95,000 to 150,000 clones; about 76% are singletons. This clone came up a few times. Its target is not known. Other nucleotide sequences in the sample specify the same CDR3. Germline CDR1 SEHNR, CDR2 FQNEAQ (reference sequence). Trimming pared 1 base from V and 4 bases from J, leaving 16 bases between. The CDR3 has 16 amino acids. The sequence was collected from a man aged 55 to 70 in good health and CMV-seropositive. V and J are TRBV7-9 and TRBJ1-1, with D possibly being TRBD1 (6 bases). Sequences were obtained from PBMCs. CDR3 sequence reads: CASSLGSRRGGTEAFF. The CDR3 DNA follows: TGTGCCAGCAGCTTAGGGAGTCGGAGGGGGGGCACTGAAGCTTTCTTT.